This T cell receptor (beta chain) was documented in a study of T cell changes during pregnancy in multiple sclerosis. Generated by immunoSEQ multiplex PCR, the TCRdb table keeps only in-frame clones and is missing some. In the table there are under 85,000 clones, 91% of which are singletons. V was pared by 3 bases and J by 4 bases, with 6 bases between. Germline values: CDR1 SNHLY, CDR2 FYNNEI. The CDR3 length is 13 residues. The sample here was CD4+ T cells from peripheral blood mononuclear cells, taken in the third trimester of pregnancy. The origin of this receptor is a female donor in good health, enrolled as a control in a pregnancy study. The chain uses TRBV2 and TRBJ1-4; no clear D. The chain's CDR3 is CASSDRDNEKLFF. The CDR3 nucleotides read TGTGCCAGCAGTGACCGGGATAATGAAAAACTGTTTTTT.